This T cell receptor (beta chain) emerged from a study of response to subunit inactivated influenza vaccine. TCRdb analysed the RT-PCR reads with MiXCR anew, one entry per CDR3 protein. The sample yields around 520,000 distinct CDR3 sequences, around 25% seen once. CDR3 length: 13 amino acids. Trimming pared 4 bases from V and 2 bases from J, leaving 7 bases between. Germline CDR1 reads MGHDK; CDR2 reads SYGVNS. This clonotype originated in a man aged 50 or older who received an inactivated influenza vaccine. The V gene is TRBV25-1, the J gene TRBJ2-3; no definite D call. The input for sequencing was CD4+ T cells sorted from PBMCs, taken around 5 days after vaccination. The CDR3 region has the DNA TGTGCCAGCAGTGCGTCCCCCACAGATACGCAGTATTTT. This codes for CASSASPTDTQYF.